A selection of T cell receptor beta chains follows, all from one sample in a study of CD8 T cells in ankylosing spondylitis. Each CDR3 protein is one row after TCRdb ran MiXCR on the 5' RACE reads. The sample lists 25,000 to 30,000 distinct CDR3 sequences, around 5% occurring once. Sequencing used blood, either unsorted or a sorted T cell fraction (not recorded which). The receptors derive from a female donor with ankylosing spondylitis or in good health (not recorded which). Each CDR3 is given with its conserved first and last residue. D genes are given only for firm matches. Clone size is stated in some rows and not others, as once, few, many or a class when expanded.

CDR3aa: CASSVVGSYNEQFF; CDR3nt: TGTGCCAGCAGCGTAGTAGGGAGTTACAATGAGCAGTTCTTC; v_gene: TRBV9; d_gene: -; j_gene: TRBJ2-1; abundance: many; len: 14
CDR3aa: CASSVAGGTYEQYF; CDR3nt: TGTGCCAGCAGCGTAGCGGGGGGGACGTACGAGCAGTACTTC; v_gene: TRBV9; d_gene: TRBD2; j_gene: TRBJ2-7; abundance: medium-sized; len: 14
CDR3aa: CASSARGDYTGELFF; CDR3nt: TGTGCCAGCAGCGCCCGGGGCGATTACACCGGGGAGCTGTTTTTT; v_gene: TRBV9; d_gene: -; j_gene: TRBJ2-2; abundance: many; len: 15
CDR3aa: CASSVVSGAYDTDTQYF; CDR3nt: TGTGCCAGCAGCGTAGTATCAGGCGCCTACGACACAGATACGCAGTATTTT; v_gene: TRBV9; d_gene: -; j_gene: TRBJ2-3; abundance: many; len: 17
CDR3aa: CASSVSGGSNTGELFF; CDR3nt: TGTGCCAGCAGCGTATCAGGGGGATCGAACACCGGGGAGCTGTTTTTT; v_gene: TRBV9; d_gene: TRBD1; j_gene: TRBJ2-2; abundance: few; len: 16
CDR3aa: CASTQSSGANVLTF; CDR3nt: TGTGCCAGCACCCAGAGCTCTGGGGCCAACGTCCTGACTTTC; v_gene: TRBV9; d_gene: -; j_gene: TRBJ2-6; abundance: many; len: 14
CDR3aa: CASSVFQGTANTGELFF; CDR3nt: TGTGCCAGCAGCGTATTTCAGGGGACAGCGAACACCGGGGAGCTGTTTTTT; v_gene: TRBV9; d_gene: TRBD1; j_gene: TRBJ2-2; abundance: many; len: 17
CDR3aa: CASSDGRGGRADTQYF; CDR3nt: TGTGCCAGCAGCGATGGCCGGGGCGGGAGGGCAGATACGCAGTATTTT; v_gene: TRBV9; d_gene: TRBD2; j_gene: TRBJ2-3; abundance: many; len: 16
CDR3aa: CASSVATSAGETQYF; CDR3nt: TGTGCCAGCAGCGTAGCGACTAGCGCCGGGGAGACCCAGTACTTC; v_gene: TRBV9; d_gene: TRBD2; j_gene: TRBJ2-5; abundance: -; len: 15
CDR3aa: CASSVDLGTGVRTDTQYF; CDR3nt: TGTGCCAGCAGCGTAGATCTAGGGACAGGGGTGAGAACAGATACGCAGTATTTT; v_gene: TRBV9; d_gene: TRBD1; j_gene: TRBJ2-3; abundance: many; len: 18
CDR3aa: CASSVAASLGEQYF; CDR3nt: TGTGCCAGCAGCGTAGCCGCATCTCTAGGCGAGCAGTACTTC; v_gene: TRBV9; d_gene: -; j_gene: TRBJ2-7; abundance: many; len: 14
CDR3aa: CASSVARGQETQYF; CDR3nt: TGTGCCAGCAGCGTAGCCCGGGGGCAAGAGACCCAGTACTTC; v_gene: TRBV9; d_gene: -; j_gene: TRBJ2-5; abundance: few; len: 14
CDR3aa: CASSVGAAGANVLTF; CDR3nt: TGTGCCAGCAGCGTAGGGGCGGCCGGGGCCAACGTCCTGACTTTC; v_gene: TRBV9; d_gene: -; j_gene: TRBJ2-6; abundance: many; len: 15
CDR3aa: CASSLGLAGGHNEQFF; CDR3nt: TGTGCCAGCAGCTTGGGACTAGCGGGGGGACACAATGAGCAGTTCTTC; v_gene: TRBV9; d_gene: TRBD2; j_gene: TRBJ2-1; abundance: few; len: 16